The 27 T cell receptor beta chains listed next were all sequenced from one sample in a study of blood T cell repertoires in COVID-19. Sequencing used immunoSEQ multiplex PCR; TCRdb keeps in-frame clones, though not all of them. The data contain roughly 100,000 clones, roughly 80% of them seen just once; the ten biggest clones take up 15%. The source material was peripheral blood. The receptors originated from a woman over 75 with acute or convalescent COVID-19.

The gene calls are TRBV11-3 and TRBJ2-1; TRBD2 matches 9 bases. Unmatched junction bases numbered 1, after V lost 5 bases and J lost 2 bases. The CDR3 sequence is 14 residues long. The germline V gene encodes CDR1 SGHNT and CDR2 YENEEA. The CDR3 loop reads CASSRLAAYNEQFF. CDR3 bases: TGTGCCAGCAGCCGACTAGCGGCCTACAATGAGCAGTTCTTC.

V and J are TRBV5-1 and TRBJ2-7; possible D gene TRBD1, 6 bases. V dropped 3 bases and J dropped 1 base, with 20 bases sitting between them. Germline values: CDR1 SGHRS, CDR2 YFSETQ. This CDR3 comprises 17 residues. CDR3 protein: CASSSYSGTRRSYEQYF. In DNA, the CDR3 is TGCGCCAGCAGCTCGTACTCCGGGACACGGAGATCCTACGAGCAGTACTTC.

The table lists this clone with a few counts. The CDR3 coding sequence is TGTGCCAGCTGGGGGGGCTCCTACGAGCAGTACTTC. This codes for CASWGGSYEQYF. This chain joins TRBV6-5 and TRBJ2-7; TRBD2 matches at 7 bases. CDR3 length: 12 residues. From germline, CDR1 is MNHEY and CDR2 SVGAGI. With 8 bases clipped from V and 0 bases from J, the junction kept 1 base outside the gene matches.

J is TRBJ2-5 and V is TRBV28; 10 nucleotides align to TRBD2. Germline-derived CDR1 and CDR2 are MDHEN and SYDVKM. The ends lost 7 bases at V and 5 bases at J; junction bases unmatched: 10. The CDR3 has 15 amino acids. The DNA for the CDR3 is TGTGCCAGCATGCTAATTCTAGCGGGAGCGGAGACCCAGTACTTC. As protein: CASMLILAGAETQYF.

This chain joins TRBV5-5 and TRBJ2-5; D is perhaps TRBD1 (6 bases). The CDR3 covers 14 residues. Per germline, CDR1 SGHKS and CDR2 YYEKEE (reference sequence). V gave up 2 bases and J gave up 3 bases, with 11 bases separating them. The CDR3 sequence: CASSLRAGEETQYF. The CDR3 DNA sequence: TGTGCCAGCAGCTTACGGGCAGGGGAAGAGACCCAGTACTTC. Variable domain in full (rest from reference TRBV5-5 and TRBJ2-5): DAGVTQSPTHLIKTRGQQVTLRCSPISGHKSVSWYQQVLGQGPQFIFQYYEKEERGRGNFPDRFSARQFPNYSSELNVNALLLGDSALYLCASSLRAGEETQYFGPGTRLLVL.

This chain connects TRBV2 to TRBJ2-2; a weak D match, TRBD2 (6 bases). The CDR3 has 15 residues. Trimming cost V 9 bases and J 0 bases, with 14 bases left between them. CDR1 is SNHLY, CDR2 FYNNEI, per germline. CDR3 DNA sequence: TGTGCCAGTCAGAGACGGGGGACGAACACCGGGGAGCTGTTTTTT. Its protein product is CASQRRGTNTGELFF.

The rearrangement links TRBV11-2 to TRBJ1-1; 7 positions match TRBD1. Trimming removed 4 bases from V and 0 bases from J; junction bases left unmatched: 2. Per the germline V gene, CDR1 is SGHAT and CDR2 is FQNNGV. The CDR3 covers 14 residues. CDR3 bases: TGTGCCAGCAGCTGGGACAGCGTGAACACTGAAGCTTTCTTT. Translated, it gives CASSWDSVNTEAFF.

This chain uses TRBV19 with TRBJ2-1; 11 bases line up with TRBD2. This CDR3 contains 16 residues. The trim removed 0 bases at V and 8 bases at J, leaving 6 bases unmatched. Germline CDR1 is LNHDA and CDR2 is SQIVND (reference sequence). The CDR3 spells CASSIELAGVRDEQFF. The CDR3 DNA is TGTGCCAGTAGTATAGAACTAGCGGGAGTAAGGGATGAGCAGTTCTTC.

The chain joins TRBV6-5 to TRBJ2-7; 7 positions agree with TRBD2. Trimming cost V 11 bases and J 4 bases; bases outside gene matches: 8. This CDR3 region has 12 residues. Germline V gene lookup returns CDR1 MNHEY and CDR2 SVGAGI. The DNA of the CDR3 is TGTGCCGTGGGAGGGAGTCGGTACGAGCAGTACTTC. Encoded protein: CAVGGSRYEQYF.

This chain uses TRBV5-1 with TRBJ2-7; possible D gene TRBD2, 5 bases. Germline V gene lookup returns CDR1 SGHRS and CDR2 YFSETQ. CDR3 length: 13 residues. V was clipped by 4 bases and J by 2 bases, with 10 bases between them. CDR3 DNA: TGCGCCAGCAGCCGGGAACTAGCCTACGAGCAGTACTTC. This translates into CASSRELAYEQYF.

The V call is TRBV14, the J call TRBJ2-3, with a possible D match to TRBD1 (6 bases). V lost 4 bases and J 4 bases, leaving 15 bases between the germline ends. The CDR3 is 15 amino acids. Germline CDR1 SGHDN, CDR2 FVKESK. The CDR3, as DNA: TGTGCCAGCAGCCTACAGGGCTTGGGGGCAGATACGCAGTATTTT. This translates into CASSLQGLGADTQYF.

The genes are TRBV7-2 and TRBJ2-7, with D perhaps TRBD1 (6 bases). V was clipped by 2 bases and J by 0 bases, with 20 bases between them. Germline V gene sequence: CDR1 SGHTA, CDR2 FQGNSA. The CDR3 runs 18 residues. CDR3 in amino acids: CASSLHAPGRGHSYEQYV. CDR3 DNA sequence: TGTGCCAGCAGCTTACATGCTCCGGGACGGGGACACTCCTACGAGCAGTACGTC.

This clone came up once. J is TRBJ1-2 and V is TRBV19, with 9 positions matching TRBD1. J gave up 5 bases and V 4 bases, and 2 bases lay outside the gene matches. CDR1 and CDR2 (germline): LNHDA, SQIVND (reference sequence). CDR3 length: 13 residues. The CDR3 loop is CASSKGQGYGYTF. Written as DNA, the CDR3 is TGTGCCAGTAGTAAGGGACAGGGTTATGGCTACACCTTC.

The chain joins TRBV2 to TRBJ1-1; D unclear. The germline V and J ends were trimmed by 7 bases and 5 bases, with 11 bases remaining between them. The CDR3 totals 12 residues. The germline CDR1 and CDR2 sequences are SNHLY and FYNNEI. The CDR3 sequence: CASKDVRTEAFF. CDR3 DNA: TGTGCCAGCAAGGATGTGAGGACTGAAGCTTTCTTT. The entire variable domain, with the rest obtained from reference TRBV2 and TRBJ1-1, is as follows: EPEVTQTPSHQVTQMGQEVILRCVPISNHLYFYWYRQILGQKVEFLVSFYNNEISEKSEIFDDQFSVERPDGSNFTLKIRSTKLEDSAMYFCASKDVRTEAFFGQGTRLTVV.

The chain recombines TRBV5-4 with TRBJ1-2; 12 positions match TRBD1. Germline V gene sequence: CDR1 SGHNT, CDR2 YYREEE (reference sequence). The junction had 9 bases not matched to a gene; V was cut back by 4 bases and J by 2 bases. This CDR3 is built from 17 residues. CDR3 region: CASSTGTGGGGNYGYTF. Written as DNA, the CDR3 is TGTGCCAGCAGCACCGGGACAGGGGGCGGAGGAAACTATGGCTACACCTTC.

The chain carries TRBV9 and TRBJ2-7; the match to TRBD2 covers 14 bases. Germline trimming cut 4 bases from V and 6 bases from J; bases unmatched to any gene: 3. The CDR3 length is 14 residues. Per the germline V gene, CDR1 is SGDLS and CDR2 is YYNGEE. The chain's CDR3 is CASSQGLAGAEQYF. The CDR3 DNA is TGTGCCAGCAGCCAGGGACTAGCGGGAGCCGAGCAGTACTTC.

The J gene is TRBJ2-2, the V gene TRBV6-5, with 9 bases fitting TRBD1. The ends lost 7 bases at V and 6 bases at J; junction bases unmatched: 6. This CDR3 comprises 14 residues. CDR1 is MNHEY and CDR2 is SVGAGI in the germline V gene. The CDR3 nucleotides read TGTGCCAGCACGGGGACAGGGAAGCCCGGGGAGCTGTTTTTT. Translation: CASTGTGKPGELFF.

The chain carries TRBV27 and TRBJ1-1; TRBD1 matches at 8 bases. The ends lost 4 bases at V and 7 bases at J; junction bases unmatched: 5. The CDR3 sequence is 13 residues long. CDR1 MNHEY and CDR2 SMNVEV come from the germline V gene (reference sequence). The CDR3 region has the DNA TGTGCCAGCAGTTCCTCCGGGACAGGTGAAGCTTTCTTT. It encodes CASSSSGTGEAFF.

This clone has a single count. CDR3: CASSLGGGGYTF. For the CDR3, the DNA is TGTGCCAGCAGCCTGGGGGGAGGTGGCTACACCTTC. The chain links TRBV3-1 (or the pseudogene TRBV3-2) to TRBJ1-2; D is perhaps TRBD1 (5 bases). The CDR3 runs 12 residues. Germline V gene lookup returns CDR1 LGHDT and CDR2 YNNKEL (reference sequence). Trimming pared 4 bases from V and 7 bases from J, leaving 10 bases between.

In nucleotides, the CDR3 is TGTGCCAGCAGTTCTACTAACGAAGATCAGCCCCAGCATTTT. Its translation is CASSSTNEDQPQHF. This chain joins TRBV6-2 or TRBV6-3 and TRBJ1-5; D call uncertain. The germline V and J ends were trimmed by 4 bases and 5 bases, with 12 bases remaining between them. There are 14 residues in the CDR3. Germline V lookup: CDR1 MNHEY, CDR2 SVGEGT.

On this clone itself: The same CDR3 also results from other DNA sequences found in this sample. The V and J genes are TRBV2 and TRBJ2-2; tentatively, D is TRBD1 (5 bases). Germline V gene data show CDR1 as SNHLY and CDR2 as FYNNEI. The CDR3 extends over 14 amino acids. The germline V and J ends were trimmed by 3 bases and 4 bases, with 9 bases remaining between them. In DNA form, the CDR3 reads TGTGCCAGCAGTGAGAGACAGATCACCGGGGAGCTGTTTTTT. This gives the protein CASSERQITGELFF.

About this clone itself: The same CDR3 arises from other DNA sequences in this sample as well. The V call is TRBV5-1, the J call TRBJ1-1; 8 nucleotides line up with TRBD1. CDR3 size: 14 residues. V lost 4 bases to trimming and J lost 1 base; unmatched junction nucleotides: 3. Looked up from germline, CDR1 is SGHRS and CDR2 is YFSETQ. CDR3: CASSPGTGNTEAFF. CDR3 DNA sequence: TGCGCCAGCAGCCCTGGGACAGGGAACACTGAAGCTTTCTTT. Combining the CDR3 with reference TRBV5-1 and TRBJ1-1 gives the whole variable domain KAGVTQTPRYLIKTRGQQVTLSCSPISGHRSVSWYQQTPGQGLQFLFEYFSETQRNKGNFPGRFSGRQFSNSRSEMNVSTLELGDSALYLCASSPGTGNTEAFFGQGTRLTVV.

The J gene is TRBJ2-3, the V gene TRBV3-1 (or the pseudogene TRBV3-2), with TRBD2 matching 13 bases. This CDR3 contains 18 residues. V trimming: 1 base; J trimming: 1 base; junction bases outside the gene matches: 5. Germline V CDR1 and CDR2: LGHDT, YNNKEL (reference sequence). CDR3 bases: TGTGCCAGCAGCCAAGGAACTAGCGGGAGGGGAGGCACAGATACGCAGTATTTT. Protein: CASSQGTSGRGGTDTQYF.

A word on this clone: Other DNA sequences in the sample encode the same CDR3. The CDR3 region is CASSYSGTGGETQYF. DNA for the CDR3: TGTGCCAGCAGTTACTCAGGGACAGGGGGAGAGACCCAGTACTTC. V is TRBV6-5 and J is TRBJ2-5, with TRBD1 matching over 11 bases. Trimming removed 0 bases from V and 4 bases from J; junction bases left unmatched: 1. The germline CDR1 and CDR2 sequences are MNHEY and SVGAGI. The CDR3 is 15 amino acids.

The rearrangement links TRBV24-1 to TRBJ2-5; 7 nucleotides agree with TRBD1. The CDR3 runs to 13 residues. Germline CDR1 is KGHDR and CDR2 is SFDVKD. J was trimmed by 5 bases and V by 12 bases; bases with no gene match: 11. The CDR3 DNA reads TGTGCCGCGACAGGGTGGATTGAGGAGACCCAGTACTTC. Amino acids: CAATGWIEETQYF.

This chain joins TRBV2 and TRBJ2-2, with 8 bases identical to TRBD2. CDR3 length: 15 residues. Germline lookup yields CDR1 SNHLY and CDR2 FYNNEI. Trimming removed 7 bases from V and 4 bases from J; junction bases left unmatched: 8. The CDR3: CASKSTSGGTGELFF. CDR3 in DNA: TGTGCCAGCAAAAGTACTAGCGGCGGCACCGGGGAGCTGTTTTTT.

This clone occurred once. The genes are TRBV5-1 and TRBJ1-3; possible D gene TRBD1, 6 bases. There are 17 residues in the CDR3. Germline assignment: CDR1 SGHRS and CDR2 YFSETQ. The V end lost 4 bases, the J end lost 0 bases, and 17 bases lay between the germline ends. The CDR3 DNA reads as TGCGCCAGCAGCCCTACCGTAACAGGGAGCTCTGGAAACACCATATATTTT. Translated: CASSPTVTGSSGNTIYF.